The T cell receptor (beta chain) described here comes from a study of blood T cell repertoires in COVID-19. Profiled with immunoSEQ multiplex PCR; TCRdb holds only in-frame clones, not every one. This table has roughly 50,000 clones, 83% appearing once. CDR3 length: 14 amino acids. V was clipped by 2 bases and J by 5 bases, with 13 bases between them. CDR1 is SGHRS and CDR2 is YFSETQ in the germline V gene. This TCR was sampled from a woman aged 55-70 years with acute or convalescent COVID-19. The genes are TRBV5-1 and TRBJ2-5, with a possible D match to TRBD2 (5 bases). The sequenced sample consisted of peripheral blood. CDR3 residues: CASSFGLESETQYF. CDR3 nucleotide sequence: TGCGCCAGCAGCTTCGGACTCGAATCGGAGACCCAGTACTTC.